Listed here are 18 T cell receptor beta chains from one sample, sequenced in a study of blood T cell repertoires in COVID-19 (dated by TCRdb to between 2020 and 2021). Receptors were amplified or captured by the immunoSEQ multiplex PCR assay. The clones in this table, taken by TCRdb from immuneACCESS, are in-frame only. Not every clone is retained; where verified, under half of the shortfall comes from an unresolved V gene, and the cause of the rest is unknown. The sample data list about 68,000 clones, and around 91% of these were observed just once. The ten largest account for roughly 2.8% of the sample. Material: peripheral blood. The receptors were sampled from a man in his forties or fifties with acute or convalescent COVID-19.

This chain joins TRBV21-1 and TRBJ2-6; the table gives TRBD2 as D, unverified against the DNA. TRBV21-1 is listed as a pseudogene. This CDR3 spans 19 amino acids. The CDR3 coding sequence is TGTGCCAGCACCGCAGAATGGCGGCAGAAGTCCTCTGGGGCCAACGTCCTGACTTTC. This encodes CASTAEWRQKSSGANVLTF.

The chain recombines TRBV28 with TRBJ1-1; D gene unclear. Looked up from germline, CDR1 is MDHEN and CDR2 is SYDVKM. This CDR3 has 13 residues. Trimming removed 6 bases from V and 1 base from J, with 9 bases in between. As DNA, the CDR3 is TGTGCCAGCAGCCTCCCAGAGAACACTGAAGCTTTCTTT. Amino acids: CASSLPENTEAFF.

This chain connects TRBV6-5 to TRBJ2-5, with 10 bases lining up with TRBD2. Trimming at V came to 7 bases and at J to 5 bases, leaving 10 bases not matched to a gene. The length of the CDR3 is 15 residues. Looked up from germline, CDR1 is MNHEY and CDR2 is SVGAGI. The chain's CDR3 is CASKTVAGGGETQYF. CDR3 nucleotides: TGTGCCAGCAAGACCGTAGCGGGAGGTGGGGAGACCCAGTACTTC.

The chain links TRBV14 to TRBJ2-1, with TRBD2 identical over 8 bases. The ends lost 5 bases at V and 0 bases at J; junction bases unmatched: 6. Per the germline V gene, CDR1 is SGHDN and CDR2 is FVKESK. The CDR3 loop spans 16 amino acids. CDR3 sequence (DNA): TGTGCCAGCAGCTCCGGGACTAGGAGCTCCTACAATGAGCAGTTCTTC. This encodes CASSSGTRSSYNEQFF.

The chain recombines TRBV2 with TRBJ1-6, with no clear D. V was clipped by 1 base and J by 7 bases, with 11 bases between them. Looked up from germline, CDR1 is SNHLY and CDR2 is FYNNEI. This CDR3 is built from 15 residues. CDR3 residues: CASSEEALGNSPLHF. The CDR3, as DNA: TGTGCCAGCAGTGAAGAGGCCCTGGGCAATTCACCCCTCCACTTT.

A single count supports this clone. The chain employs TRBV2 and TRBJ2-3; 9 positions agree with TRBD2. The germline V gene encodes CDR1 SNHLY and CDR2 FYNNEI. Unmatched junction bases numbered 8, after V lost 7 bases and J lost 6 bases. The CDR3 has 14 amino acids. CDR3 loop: CASNLAGLADTQYF. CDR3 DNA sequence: TGTGCCAGCAATCTAGCGGGACTCGCGGATACGCAGTATTTT.

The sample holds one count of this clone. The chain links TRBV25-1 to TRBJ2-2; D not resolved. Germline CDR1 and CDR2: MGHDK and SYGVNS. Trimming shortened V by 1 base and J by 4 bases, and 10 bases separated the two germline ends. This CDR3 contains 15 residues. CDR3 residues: CASSEFDSATGELFF. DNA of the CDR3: TGTGCCAGCAGTGAATTCGACTCTGCCACCGGGGAGCTGTTTTTT.

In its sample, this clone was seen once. The CDR3 region has the DNA TGTGCCAGCAGGTCGACAGGGTGGGCTAACTATGGCTACACCTTC. Translated: CASRSTGWANYGYTF. The chain has TRBV28 and TRBJ1-2; 7 positions match TRBD1. CDR3 size: 15 residues. The germline gives CDR1 MDHEN, CDR2 SYDVKM. With 6 bases clipped from V and 0 bases from J, the junction kept 7 bases outside the gene matches.

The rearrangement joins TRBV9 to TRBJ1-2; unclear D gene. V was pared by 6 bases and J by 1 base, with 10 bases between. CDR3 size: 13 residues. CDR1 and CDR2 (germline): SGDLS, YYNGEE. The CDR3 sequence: CASTSSYNYGYTF. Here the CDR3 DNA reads TGTGCCAGCACAAGCTCTTATAACTATGGCTACACCTTC.

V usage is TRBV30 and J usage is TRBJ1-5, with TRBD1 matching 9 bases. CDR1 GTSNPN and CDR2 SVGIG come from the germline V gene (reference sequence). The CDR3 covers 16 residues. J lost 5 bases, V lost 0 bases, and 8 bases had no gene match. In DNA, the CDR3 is TGTGCCTGGAGTGTCGAGACAGGGGGAACGTATCAGCCCCAGCATTTT. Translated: CAWSVETGGTYQPQHF. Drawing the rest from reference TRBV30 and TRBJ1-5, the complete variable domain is SQTIHQWPATLVQPVGSPLSLECTVEGTSNPNLYWYRQAAGRGLQLLFYSVGIGQISSEVPQNLSASRPQDRQFILSSKKLLLSDSGFYLCAWSVETGGTYQPQHFGDGTRLSIL.

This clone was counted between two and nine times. CDR3 coding DNA: TGTGCCAGCAGTTCAACTAGCGGGAACAATGAGCAGTTCTTC. Amino acids: CASSSTSGNNEQFF. The genes are TRBV6-5 and TRBJ2-1; 10 bases fit TRBD2. The CDR3 sequence is 14 residues long. CDR1 is MNHEY and CDR2 is SVGAGI in the germline V gene. J lost 5 bases, V lost 4 bases, and 2 bases had no gene match.

The CDR3 sequence: CASSLAIGGTAQETQYF. The CDR3 coding sequence is TGTGCCAGCAGCTTGGCGATTGGTGGGACAGCCCAAGAGACCCAGTACTTC. This chain connects TRBV5-4 to TRBJ2-5; 7 bases map to TRBD1. V lost 0 bases and J lost 1; bases outside the gene matches: 9. Germline V gene sequence: CDR1 SGHNT, CDR2 YYREEE (reference sequence). CDR3 length equals 17 residues.

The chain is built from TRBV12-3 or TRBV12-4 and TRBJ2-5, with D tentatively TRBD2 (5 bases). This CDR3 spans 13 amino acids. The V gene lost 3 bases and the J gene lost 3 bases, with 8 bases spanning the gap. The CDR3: CASSFHGKETQYF. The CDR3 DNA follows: TGTGCCAGCAGTTTCCACGGGAAAGAGACCCAGTACTTC.

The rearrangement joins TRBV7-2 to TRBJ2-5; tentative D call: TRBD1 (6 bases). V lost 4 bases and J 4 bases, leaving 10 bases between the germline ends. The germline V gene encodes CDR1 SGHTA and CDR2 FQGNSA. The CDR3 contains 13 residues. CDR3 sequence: CASSSGQRETQYF. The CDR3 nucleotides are TGTGCCAGCAGCTCCGGACAGCGAGAGACCCAGTACTTC.

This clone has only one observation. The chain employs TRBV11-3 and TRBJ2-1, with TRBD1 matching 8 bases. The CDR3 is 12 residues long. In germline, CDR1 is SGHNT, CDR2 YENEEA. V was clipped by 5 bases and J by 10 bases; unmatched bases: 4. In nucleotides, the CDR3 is TGTGCCAGCAGCCCCGGACAGGGAGAGCAGTTCTTC. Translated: CASSPGQGEQFF.

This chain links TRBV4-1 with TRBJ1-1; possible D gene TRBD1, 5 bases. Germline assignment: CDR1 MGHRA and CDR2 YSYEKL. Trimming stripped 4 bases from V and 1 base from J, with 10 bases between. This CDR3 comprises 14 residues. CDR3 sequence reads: CASSPSDRNTEAFF. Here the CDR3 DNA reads TGCGCCAGCAGCCCCTCCGACAGGAACACTGAAGCTTTCTTT.

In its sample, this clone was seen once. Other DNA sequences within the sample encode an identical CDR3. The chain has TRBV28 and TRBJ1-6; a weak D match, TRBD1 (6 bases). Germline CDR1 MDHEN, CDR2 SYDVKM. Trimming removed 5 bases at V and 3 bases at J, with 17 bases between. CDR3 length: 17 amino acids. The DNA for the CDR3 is TGTGCCAGCAGTAGCTGGGGACACAACCTCTATAATTCACCCCTCCACTTT. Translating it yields CASSSWGHNLYNSPLHF.

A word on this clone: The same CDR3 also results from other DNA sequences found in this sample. Here the CDR3 reads CAITPSGSYEQYF. The CDR3 DNA sequence: TGTGCCATCACCCCTAGCGGATCCTACGAGCAGTACTTC. V gene TRBV10-3 combines with J gene TRBJ2-7; 7 nucleotides agree with TRBD2. The CDR3 loop spans 13 amino acids. Germline-derived CDR1 and CDR2 are ENHRY and SYGVKD. V lost 7 bases to trimming and J lost 1 base; unmatched junction nucleotides: 4.